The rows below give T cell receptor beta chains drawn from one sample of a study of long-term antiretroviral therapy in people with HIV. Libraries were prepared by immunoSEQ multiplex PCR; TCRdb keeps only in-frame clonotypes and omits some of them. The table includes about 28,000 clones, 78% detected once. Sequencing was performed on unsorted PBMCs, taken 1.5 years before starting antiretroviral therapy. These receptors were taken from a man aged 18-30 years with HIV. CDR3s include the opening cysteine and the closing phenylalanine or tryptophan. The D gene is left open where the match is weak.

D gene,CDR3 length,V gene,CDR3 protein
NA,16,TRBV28,CASSPSGGGSFEKLFF
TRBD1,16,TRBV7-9,CASSLETGSHTDTQYF
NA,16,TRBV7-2,CASSAHERTLQETQYF
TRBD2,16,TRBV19,CASSMLAGARAGELFF
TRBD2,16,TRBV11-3,CASSLDGAGGQETQYF
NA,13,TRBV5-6,CASSLGDGYEQYF
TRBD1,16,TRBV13,CASSLGGQGLGSPLHF
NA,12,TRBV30,CAYGVGFTEAFF
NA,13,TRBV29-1,CSVDRAENTEAFF
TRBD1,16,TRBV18,CASSPRDRGLGNTIYF
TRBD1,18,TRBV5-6,CASSSPKFRQGRNSPLHF
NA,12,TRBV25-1,CASTRGSVGYTF
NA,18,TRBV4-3,CASSQVIGAELNTGELFF
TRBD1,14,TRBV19,CASSSGTGGGEQYF